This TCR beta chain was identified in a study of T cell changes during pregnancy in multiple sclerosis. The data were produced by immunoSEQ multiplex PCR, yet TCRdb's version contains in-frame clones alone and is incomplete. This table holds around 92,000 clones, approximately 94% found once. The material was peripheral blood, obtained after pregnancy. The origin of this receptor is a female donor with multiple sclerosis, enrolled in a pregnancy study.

The CDR3 sequence: CASRTAAGAREQYF. CDR3 nucleotide sequence: TGTGCCAGCCGAACAGCGGCGGGAGCCAGGGAGCAGTACTTC. The V call is TRBV6-1, the J call TRBJ2-7, with 7 bases lining up with TRBD2. Germline-derived CDR1 and CDR2 are MNHNS and SASEGT. After removal of 8 bases from V and 7 bases from J, the junction contained 14 bases not matched to a gene. This CDR3 comprises 14 residues.